In this sample, the clone carrying this T cell receptor beta chain turned up many times. Its cognate antigen is unknown. These data come from a study of T cells after yellow fever vaccination. Across the whole study: Preparing low-cell-number fractions relied on SMART-Seq v4 Ultra Low Input. Broader study findings: Subsequent to the booster, the majority of primary-vaccination clones reappeared (roughly 96% CD4, approximately 85% CD8). Contaminants from the bulk population, in the form of abundant clonotypes, could be found in FACS-sorted repertoires. CD4 and CD8 compartments shared a small share of clonotypes, likely from convergent recombination.

CDR3 length: 15 residues. Germline V gene sequence: CDR1 WSHSY, CDR2 SAAADI. V lost 0 bases, J lost 4 bases, and 13 bases lay in between. TCRdb re-analysed the 5' RACE reads in MiXCR, keeping a single row per CDR3 protein. The sample carries 350,000 to 450,000 distinct CDR3 sequences, more than 5.5% recorded once. The input for sequencing was PBMCs, taken 5 days after the yellow fever booster vaccination. This chain connects TRBV10-2 to TRBJ2-7; D remains ambiguous. The TCR was taken from a man aged 30 to 45 who received the YFV17D yellow fever vaccine. CDR3 DNA: TGCGCCAGCAGTGAGTCGGTTTGGGCTGAGTACGAGCAGTACTTC. Its translation is CASSESVWAEYEQYF.